Sequencing of this T cell receptor (beta chain) was carried out in a study of a mutant IDH1 vaccine in newly diagnosed glioma. This clone has just a few counts. Its antigen is as yet unknown. The CDR3 totals 16 residues. V lost 4 bases and J lost 7; bases outside the gene matches: 9. Germline V gene lookup returns CDR1 SGHDT and CDR2 YYEEEE. Clones were sequenced by immunoSEQ multiplex PCR, and TCRdb holds only the in-frame ones, with some missing. Counted here are approximately 12,000 clones, around 85% occurring once; the ten biggest clones make up 18%. Time point defined: week 47, end of study. Each vaccine dose was 300 ug of mutant IDH1 20-mer peptide, with topical imiquimod.

The TCR originated in a man aged 25-40 years with glioma. Source: PBMCs, taken from a glioma patient whose treatment included an IDH1 peptide vaccine. The chain carries TRBV5-6 and TRBJ2-1, with TRBD2 identical over 12 bases. CDR3 coding DNA: TGTGCCAGCAGCCCCGTTCTAGCGGGAGGGCTTAATGAGCAGTTCTTC. This codes for CASSPVLAGGLNEQFF.